These 31 T cell receptor beta chains were all obtained from the same sample, sequenced in a study of blood T cell repertoires in COVID-19. TCRdb keeps only in-frame clones here, not all; method: immunoSEQ multiplex PCR. Of about 190,000 clones listed, 70% to 80% are singletons. The sample comprised peripheral blood. Receptors were obtained from a woman between 50 and 59 years old with acute or convalescent COVID-19.

The rearrangement joins TRBV30 to TRBJ1-5; D perhaps matches TRBD1 (5 bases). The CDR3 totals 13 residues. The V end lost 1 base, the J end lost 5 bases, and 9 bases lay between the germline ends. The germline V gene encodes CDR1 GTSNPN and CDR2 SVGIG (reference sequence). Written as DNA, the CDR3 is TGTGCCTGGAGTGCGGGGGGGGATCAGCCCCAGCATTTT. Its translation is CAWSAGGDQPQHF. Complete variable domain (other parts from reference TRBV30 and TRBJ1-5): SQTIHQWPATLVQPVGSPLSLECTVEGTSNPNLYWYRQAAGRGLQLLFYSVGIGQISSEVPQNLSASRPQDRQFILSSKKLLLSDSGFYLCAWSAGGDQPQHFGDGTRLSIL.

V is TRBV28 and J is TRBJ1-1, with D uncertain. There are 15 residues in the CDR3. Germline CDR1 is MDHEN and CDR2 is SYDVKM. V was shortened by 6 bases and J by 0 bases, with 14 bases between the two germline ends. This CDR3 is CASSPLVAMNTEAFF. The CDR3 DNA sequence: TGTGCCAGCAGCCCCCTGGTAGCCATGAACACTGAAGCTTTCTTT. Full variable domain (remainder filled in from reference TRBV28 and TRBJ1-1): DVKVTQSSRYLVKRTGEKVFLECVQDMDHENMFWYRQDPGLGLRLIYFSYDVKMKEKGDIPEGYSVSREKKERFSLILESASTNQTSMYLCASSPLVAMNTEAFFGQGTRLTVV.

The chain uses TRBV10-3 and TRBJ2-3, with 8 bases fitting TRBD1. V lost 6 bases to trimming and J lost 2 bases; unmatched junction nucleotides: 10. This CDR3 has 16 residues. CDR1 ENHRY and CDR2 SYGVKD come from the germline V gene. The CDR3 bases are TGTGCCATCAGGTCCGACAGGGGAGGAAACACAGATACGCAGTATTTT. This translates into CAIRSDRGGNTDTQYF.

The chain joins TRBV5-5 to TRBJ2-1; D gene ambiguous. Trimming cost V 0 bases and J 4 bases, with 5 bases left between them. CDR3 length: 13 amino acids. CDR1 SGHKS and CDR2 YYEKEE come from the germline V gene (reference sequence). The CDR3 sequence is CASSLDLYNEQFF. For the CDR3, the DNA is TGTGCCAGCAGCTTGGACTTATACAATGAGCAGTTCTTC.

The chain has TRBV27 and TRBJ1-1; no reliable D call. V was shortened by 4 bases and J by 1 base, with 13 bases between the two germline ends. The CDR3 is 15 residues long. Germline values: CDR1 MNHEY, CDR2 SMNVEV (reference sequence). The CDR3 DNA is TGTGCCAGCAGTTCTTTAACTCGGGGGAACACTGAAGCTTTCTTT. Translation gives CASSSLTRGNTEAFF.

The chain couples TRBV3-1 (or the pseudogene TRBV3-2) to TRBJ2-7; D uncertain. The V end was cut by 8 bases, the J end by 5 bases, with 10 bases between. The length of the CDR3 is 11 residues. Germline V gene data show CDR1 as LGHDT and CDR2 as YNNKEL (reference sequence). In nucleotides, the CDR3 is TGTGCCAGCGGCCGTGTCGACGAGCAGTACTTC. Its translation: CASGRVDEQYF.

The V gene is TRBV29-1, the J gene TRBJ1-3; possible D gene TRBD1, 5 bases. Germline loops: CDR1 SQVTM, CDR2 ANQGSEA. The CDR3 is 13 residues long. Trimming pared 7 bases from V and 0 bases from J, leaving 10 bases between. This chain's CDR3 is CSGQISSGNTIYF. CDR3 bases: TGCAGCGGACAGATCAGCTCTGGAAACACCATATATTTT.

J is TRBJ1-2 and V is TRBV6-5, with TRBD1 matching over 8 bases. The CDR3 runs 14 residues. Germline V gives CDR1 MNHEY, CDR2 SVGAGI. Germline trimming cut 6 bases from V and 2 bases from J; bases unmatched to any gene: 5. Written as DNA, the CDR3 is TGTGCCAGCAGCCGACAGGGGATAAACTATGGCTACACCTTC. Its translation is CASSRQGINYGYTF.

The chain joins TRBV28 to TRBJ1-5; maybe TRBD1 (6 bases). The CDR3 is 14 amino acids. Trimming cost V 6 bases and J 0 bases, with 9 bases left between them. The germline V gene has CDR1 MDHEN and CDR2 SYDVKM. The CDR3: CASRGGHSNQPQHF. The CDR3 bases are TGTGCCAGCAGAGGGGGACATAGCAATCAGCCCCAGCATTTT.

The chain has TRBV19 and TRBJ1-4; D is ambiguous. Germline assignment: CDR1 LNHDA and CDR2 SQIVND (reference sequence). The CDR3 runs to 14 residues. V lost 1 base, J lost 8 bases, and 11 bases lay in between. The CDR3 loop reads CASSIGGKGEKLFF. The CDR3 DNA reads TGTGCCAGTAGTATAGGAGGGAAAGGAGAAAAACTGTTTTTT. The variable domain in full, with the rest retrieved from reference TRBV19 and TRBJ1-4, is DGGITQSPKYLFRKEGQNVTLSCEQNLNHDAMYWYRQDPGQGLRLIYYSQIVNDFQKGDIAEGYSVSREKKESFPLTVTSAQKNPTAFYLCASSIGGKGEKLFFGSGTQLSVL.

CDR3 loop: CASSLQLSGNTIYF. CDR3 in DNA: TGCGCCAGCAGTCTTCAACTCTCTGGAAACACCATATATTTT. J is TRBJ1-3 and V is TRBV10-2; D uncertain. Germline V gene lookup returns CDR1 WSHSY and CDR2 SAAADI. The CDR3 covers 14 residues. V lost 5 bases, J lost 0 bases, and 8 bases lay in between.

CDR3 in amino acids: CASSPPGGVMNTEAFF. The DNA for the CDR3 is TGTGCCAGCTCACCCCCCGGGGGGGTAATGAACACTGAAGCTTTCTTT. This sequence joins TRBV18 and TRBJ1-1, with D tentatively TRBD1 (5 bases). V lost 3 bases and J 0 bases, leaving 14 bases between the germline ends. The CDR3 has 16 residues. Germline CDR1 and CDR2: KGHSH and LQKENI.

V and J are TRBV7-9 and TRBJ2-1; TRBD1 matches 7 bases. The CDR3 consists of 15 residues. With 6 bases clipped from V and 5 bases from J, the junction kept 10 bases outside the gene matches. In germline, CDR1 is SEHNR, CDR2 FQNEAQ (reference sequence). CDR3 loop: CASRHAGGLNNEQFF. The CDR3 nucleotides are TGTGCCAGCAGGCATGCAGGGGGTCTAAACAATGAGCAGTTCTTC. The variable domain in full, completed from reference TRBV7-9 and TRBJ2-1, reads DTGVSQNPRHKITKRGQNVTFRCDPISEHNRLYWYRQTLGQGPEFLTYFQNEAQLEKSRLLSDRFSAERPKGSFSTLEIQRTEQGDSAMYLCASRHAGGLNNEQFFGPGTRLTVL.

A few counts support this clone. V usage is TRBV14 and J usage is TRBJ1-1; D not certain. Germline CDR1 reads SGHDN; CDR2 reads FVKESK. Trimming left V 4 bases short and J 5 bases short, with 14 bases between. There are 14 residues in the CDR3. CDR3 region: CASSLSILRTEAFF. The DNA of the CDR3 is TGTGCCAGCAGCCTTTCCATTCTGAGGACTGAAGCTTTCTTT.

This clone was counted only a few times. The chain employs TRBV6-5 and TRBJ2-7, with TRBD1 identical over 8 bases. Germline CDR1 and CDR2: MNHEY and SVGAGI. V shed 8 bases, J shed 6 bases, and the junction held 12 bases outside the gene matches. The CDR3 has 14 amino acids. The CDR3 protein is CASGKQGVGGEQYF. The DNA of the CDR3 is TGTGCCAGCGGTAAACAGGGGGTAGGTGGCGAGCAGTACTTC.

Many counts were recorded for this clone. The chain joins TRBV3-1 (or the pseudogene TRBV3-2) to TRBJ2-7; 7 bases agree with TRBD2. The V and J ends lost 1 base and 0 bases, in that order; junction bases with no gene match: 9. CDR1 and CDR2 (germline): LGHDT, YNNKEL (reference sequence). This CDR3 spans 17 amino acids. The CDR3: CASSQVSGGLSSYEQYF. The CDR3 DNA is TGTGCCAGCAGCCAAGTTTCGGGGGGACTCAGCTCCTACGAGCAGTACTTC.

This clone was observed a single time. The chain joins TRBV4-3 to TRBJ2-2; D is unclear. Per the germline V gene, CDR1 is LGHNA and CDR2 is YSLEER. The CDR3 covers 14 residues. V lost 0 bases and J 6 bases, leaving 8 bases between the germline ends. CDR3 bases: TGCGCCAGCAGCCAAGAGAGAGGTTCCGGGGAGCTGTTTTTT. As protein: CASSQERGSGELFF.

This clone has more than one count but fewer than ten. The rearrangement links TRBV29-1 to TRBJ1-2; unclear D gene. There are 11 residues in the CDR3. The V end was cut by 4 bases, the J end by 5 bases, with 8 bases between. Germline V gene lookup returns CDR1 SQVTM and CDR2 ANQGSEA. In DNA form, the CDR3 reads TGCAGCGTTGTGTCAGTTTATGGCTACACCTTC. Amino acid sequence: CSVVSVYGYTF.

CDR3 sequence (DNA): TGTGCCAGCAGCCCCCGACAGGGGGAGCTGTTTTTT. It yields the protein CASSPRQGELFF. The gene calls are TRBV7-9 and TRBJ2-2, with a weak D call TRBD1 (5 bases). The CDR3 is 12 residues long. Germline V gene data show CDR1 as SEHNR and CDR2 as FQNEAQ (reference sequence). V was shortened by 5 bases and J by 8 bases, with 9 bases between the two germline ends.

The chain links TRBV10-2 to TRBJ1-1; TRBD1 might be the D (6 bases). Trimming took off 1 base at V and 5 bases at J, with 20 bases between the two ends. The germline V gene encodes CDR1 WSHSY and CDR2 SAAADI. The CDR3 contains 17 residues. The CDR3: CASSELGAFLGLTEAFF. The CDR3 nucleotides are TGCGCCAGCAGTGAGTTGGGGGCGTTCTTGGGGTTGACTGAAGCTTTCTTT.

The genes are TRBV7-9 and TRBJ1-1; 8 positions match TRBD1. Germline loops: CDR1 SEHNR, CDR2 FQNEAQ (reference sequence). Unmatched junction bases numbered 7, after V lost 7 bases and J lost 3 bases. The CDR3 is 14 amino acids. The DNA of the CDR3 is TGTGCCAGCACCACCGACAGGGGTGACACTGAAGCTTTCTTT. Its protein product is CASTTDRGDTEAFF.

J is TRBJ1-1 and V is TRBV2, with D tentatively TRBD1 (5 bases). The CDR3 has 15 residues. V shed 4 bases and J shed 2 bases, with 14 bases lying between them. Germline loops: CDR1 SNHLY, CDR2 FYNNEI. The CDR3 is CASSAQRQLNTEAFF. The CDR3 DNA is TGTGCCAGCAGTGCACAGAGACAGTTAAACACTGAAGCTTTCTTT.

This sequence joins TRBV11-3 and TRBJ1-3; D gene unclear. CDR3 size: 13 residues. Germline values: CDR1 SGHNT, CDR2 YENEEA. With 4 bases removed from V and 0 bases from J, the gap between germline ends came to 4 bases. The CDR3 nucleotides read TGTGCCAGCAGCTCTTACTCTGGAAACACCATATATTTT. As protein: CASSSYSGNTIYF.

V is TRBV19 and J is TRBJ1-2; 9 bases align to TRBD1. CDR1 and CDR2 (germline): LNHDA, SQIVND (reference sequence). CDR3 length: 14 amino acids. The V gene end was trimmed by 6 bases and the J gene end by 2 bases; junction bases not matched to a gene: 4. The chain's CDR3 is CASSGQGHNYGYTF. The CDR3 DNA reads TGTGCCAGTAGCGGACAGGGGCACAACTATGGCTACACCTTC. Full variable domain (missing parts from reference TRBV19 and TRBJ1-2): DGGITQSPKYLFRKEGQNVTLSCEQNLNHDAMYWYRQDPGQGLRLIYYSQIVNDFQKGDIAEGYSVSREKKESFPLTVTSAQKNPTAFYLCASSGQGHNYGYTFGSGTRLTVV.

The CDR3: CASSPLVGQGTEAFF. Written as DNA, the CDR3 is TGTGCCAGCAGCCCCCTGGTGGGACAGGGGACTGAAGCTTTCTTT. V gene TRBV14 combines with J gene TRBJ1-1; 10 nucleotides agree with TRBD1. The ends lost 4 bases at V and 5 bases at J; junction bases unmatched: 7. Per germline, CDR1 SGHDN and CDR2 FVKESK. The CDR3 has 15 residues.

The chain joins TRBV5-4 to TRBJ1-1; maybe TRBD1 (5 bases). Deletions cut 4 bases from V and 1 base from J, with 26 bases between. Germline V gene data show CDR1 as SGHNT and CDR2 as YYREEE (reference sequence). CDR3 length: 19 residues. CDR3 amino acids: CASSLAADGWGGGNTEAFF. The CDR3 DNA reads as TGTGCCAGCAGCCTGGCCGCTGATGGGTGGGGCGGTGGGAACACTGAAGCTTTCTTT. The full variable domain, in which reference TRBV5-4 and TRBJ1-1 provide the parts outside the CDR3, is ETGVTQSPTHLIKTRGQQVTLRCSSQSGHNTVSWYQQALGQGPQFIFQYYREEENGRGNFPPRFSGLQFPNYSSELNVNALELDDSALYLCASSLAADGWGGGNTEAFFGQGTRLTVV.

The genes are TRBV6-2 or TRBV6-3 and TRBJ2-7; a possible D gene is TRBD2 (6 bases). CDR3 length: 15 residues. In germline, CDR1 is MNHEY, CDR2 SVGEGT. The germline V and J ends were trimmed by 6 bases and 6 bases, with 21 bases remaining between them. The CDR3 coding sequence is TGTGCCAGCAGCCCGTTCGGGAGCGTCCGACGCGAGCAGTACTTC. Its translation is CASSPFGSVRREQYF.

This chain connects TRBV2 to TRBJ1-4, with D possibly TRBD1 on 5 matching bases. This CDR3 is built from 12 residues. V was cut by 8 bases and J by 3 bases, with 7 bases left in between. Germline CDR1 is SNHLY and CDR2 is FYNNEI. DNA for the CDR3: TGTGCCAGCCGACAGCCTAATGAAAAACTGTTTTTT. The encoded protein is CASRQPNEKLFF. Full variable domain (rest looked up from reference TRBV2 and TRBJ1-4): EPEVTQTPSHQVTQMGQEVILRCVPISNHLYFYWYRQILGQKVEFLVSFYNNEISEKSEIFDDQFSVERPDGSNFTLKIRSTKLEDSAMYFCASRQPNEKLFFGSGTQLSVL.

The chain carries TRBV28 and TRBJ1-5, with 7 bases identical to TRBD1. With 1 base clipped from V and 6 bases from J, the junction kept 6 bases outside the gene matches. From germline, CDR1 is MDHEN and CDR2 SYDVKM. CDR3 length equals 15 residues. CDR3 in DNA: TGTGCCAGCAGTTTATATAGGCAGGGGGGTCAGCCCCAGCATTTT. Protein: CASSLYRQGGQPQHF.

J is TRBJ1-2 and V is TRBV19, with 10 bases identical to TRBD1. Unmatched junction bases numbered 3, after V lost 6 bases and J lost 2 bases. The CDR3 extends over 14 amino acids. The germline gives CDR1 LNHDA, CDR2 SQIVND (reference sequence). This CDR3 reads CASRTGQGNYGYTF. For the CDR3, the DNA is TGTGCCAGTAGGACGGGACAGGGGAACTATGGCTACACCTTC. The full variable domain, its missing parts supplied by reference TRBV19 and TRBJ1-2, is DGGITQSPKYLFRKEGQNVTLSCEQNLNHDAMYWYRQDPGQGLRLIYYSQIVNDFQKGDIAEGYSVSREKKESFPLTVTSAQKNPTAFYLCASRTGQGNYGYTFGSGTRLTVV.

The chain uses TRBV3-1 (or the pseudogene TRBV3-2) and TRBJ2-7, with 10 bases identical to TRBD2. The CDR3 consists of 14 residues. Germline V gene sequence: CDR1 LGHDT, CDR2 YNNKEL (reference sequence). Trimming removed 2 bases from V and 7 bases from J; junction bases left unmatched: 5. The CDR3 sequence is CASSQLAGAGEQYF. In DNA, the CDR3 is TGTGCCAGCAGCCAACTAGCGGGAGCGGGGGAGCAGTACTTC.